These 24 T cell receptor beta chains share one sample of origin, sequenced in a study of T cell responses to AZD1222 COVID-19 vaccine. Data came from immunoSEQ multiplex PCR; TCRdb stores just in-frame clones and leaves some out. The top ten hold approximately 2.2% of the sample, which has approximately 150,000 clones, around 92% seen once. Here the sequenced sample was peripheral blood, taken on day 0 of AZD1222 vaccination. Receptors were obtained from an adult in good health.

The rearrangement links TRBV28 to TRBJ1-4; TRBD1 is a possible D gene (6 bases). Trimming took off 10 bases at V and 8 bases at J, with 14 bases between the two ends. The CDR3 runs to 12 residues. The germline V gene has CDR1 MDHEN and CDR2 SYDVKM. As DNA, the CDR3 is TGTGCCACTACCACAGGGTGGGAAAAACTGTTTTTT. Its translation is CATTTGWEKLFF.

The rearrangement uses TRBV6-6 and TRBJ2-2; 7 bases fit TRBD1. This CDR3 is built from 15 residues. Looked up from germline, CDR1 is MNHNY and CDR2 is SVGAGI (reference sequence). V dropped 5 bases and J dropped 3; count of bases not matched to a gene: 6. Written as DNA, the CDR3 is TGTGCCAGCAGTACCGGACAGGTACACACCGGGGAGCTGTTTTTT. Translating it yields CASSTGQVHTGELFF.

This chain links TRBV7-2 with TRBJ2-6, with a tentative D call TRBD1 (6 bases). Trimming stripped 2 bases from V and 0 bases from J, with 11 bases between. The CDR3 has 17 amino acids. Germline CDR1 and CDR2: SGHTA and FQGNSA. The CDR3 DNA is TGTGCCAGCAGCTTAATGACAGGCAGCTCTGGGGCCAACGTCCTGACTTTC. It is translated as CASSLMTGSSGANVLTF.

The gene calls are TRBV18 and TRBJ1-2; a possible D gene is TRBD1 (5 bases). The V end lost 8 bases, the J end lost 0 bases, and 16 bases lay between the germline ends. The CDR3 is 15 amino acids. The germline V gene has CDR1 KGHSH and CDR2 LQKENI. The CDR3 coding sequence is TGTGCCAGCCGTGGGCCGGGGGGACCTAACTATGGCTACACCTTC. Translated: CASRGPGGPNYGYTF.

The chain joins TRBV28 to TRBJ1-4, with TRBD1 as a possible D gene (6 bases). CDR1 is MDHEN and CDR2 is SYDVKM in the germline V gene. The CDR3 runs 16 residues. Deletions cut 5 bases from V and 3 bases from J, with 16 bases between. CDR3 region: CASSQTPGGSNEKLFF. As DNA, the CDR3 is TGTGCCAGCAGTCAGACCCCGGGGGGCTCTAATGAAAAACTGTTTTTT.

The chain couples TRBV7-2 to TRBJ2-7; tentatively, D is TRBD2 (6 bases). Germline V gene data show CDR1 as SGHTA and CDR2 as FQGNSA. V was shortened by 4 bases and J by 3 bases, with 19 bases between the two germline ends. The CDR3 has 16 residues. The CDR3 region is CASSSDAGTAIYEQYF. The DNA of the CDR3 is TGTGCCAGCAGCTCCGATGCCGGGACTGCCATCTACGAGCAGTACTTC. Full variable domain (remainder filled in from reference TRBV7-2 and TRBJ2-7): GAGVSQSPSNKVTEKGKDVELRCDPISGHTALYWYRQSLGQGLEFLIYFQGNSAPDKSGLPSDRFSAERTGGSVSTLTIQRTQQEDSAVYLCASSSDAGTAIYEQYFGPGTRLTVT.

The chain employs TRBV5-5 and TRBJ2-5, with no clear D. CDR3 length: 14 residues. The germline V gene has CDR1 SGHKS and CDR2 YYEKEE (reference sequence). Trimming cost V 4 bases and J 5 bases, with 15 bases left between them. CDR3: CASSDARARETQYF. The DNA for the CDR3 is TGTGCCAGCAGCGACGCTAGGGCGCGGGAGACCCAGTACTTC.

The table lists this clone with a count of one. The chain is built from TRBV7-6 and TRBJ2-5, with D unresolved. The V gene lost 7 bases and the J gene lost 5 bases, with 20 bases spanning the gap. CDR3 length equals 15 residues. Germline V lookup: CDR1 SGHVS, CDR2 FNYEAQ. DNA of the CDR3: TGTGCCAGCATCCCCCGAAGAGGTCGGCAGGAGACCCAGTACTTC. It specifies CASIPRRGRQETQYF.

The CDR3 DNA follows: TGTGCCAGCTCACCACTGAAGGGCCATGAGCAGTTCTTC. It specifies CASSPLKGHEQFF. This chain uses TRBV18 with TRBJ2-1; D remains ambiguous. Trimming took 1 base from V and 8 from J, leaving 9 bases between them. Germline CDR1 is KGHSH and CDR2 is LQKENI. This CDR3 spans 13 amino acids.

The V gene is TRBV7-9, the J gene TRBJ2-1, with D maybe TRBD2 (5 bases). The CDR3 has 16 amino acids. With 5 bases removed from V and 1 base from J, the gap between germline ends came to 15 bases. The germline CDR1 and CDR2 sequences are SEHNR and FQNEAQ (reference sequence). The CDR3: CASSRGGDLSYNEQFF. The CDR3 nucleotides are TGTGCCAGCAGCCGGGGTGGAGACTTGTCCTACAATGAGCAGTTCTTC.

The chain links TRBV27 to TRBJ1-1; possible D gene TRBD1, 6 bases. V gave up 2 bases and J gave up 1 base, with 17 bases separating them. The CDR3 has 17 amino acids. Germline lookup yields CDR1 MNHEY and CDR2 SMNVEV (reference sequence). For the CDR3, the DNA is TGTGCCAGCAGTTTAGTTCGGGGGCGGGTGAGGAACACTGAAGCTTTCTTT. This gives the protein CASSLVRGRVRNTEAFF.

This clone has just a few counts. The chain employs TRBV2 and TRBJ1-1, with D perhaps TRBD1 (6 bases). The CDR3 has 12 amino acids. Germline-derived CDR1 and CDR2 are SNHLY and FYNNEI. V lost 5 bases to trimming and J lost 7 bases, with 11 bases between them. Here the CDR3 reads CASSTTGIEAFF. The CDR3 DNA is TGTGCCAGCAGTACAACAGGGATTGAAGCTTTCTTT.

The chain is built from TRBV7-3 and TRBJ2-2; a possible D gene is TRBD1 (6 bases). Trimming took 6 bases from V and 6 from J, leaving 14 bases between them. CDR3 length equals 14 residues. The germline CDR1 and CDR2 sequences are SGHTA and FQGTGA. CDR3 residues: CASRSDRLSGELFF. CDR3 coding DNA: TGTGCCAGCAGATCTGACAGGCTCTCCGGGGAGCTGTTTTTT.

The J gene is TRBJ1-4, the V gene TRBV9; D possibly corresponds to TRBD1 (5 bases). This CDR3 is 16 amino acids long. Germline values: CDR1 SGDLS, CDR2 YYNGEE. The ends were cut back, 4 bases at V and 0 bases at J, with 13 bases in the middle. The CDR3 spells CASSPRTTPTNEKLFF. The CDR3 DNA is TGTGCCAGCAGCCCCCGGACAACTCCAACTAATGAAAAACTGTTTTTT.

This clone was recorded once. CDR3 sequence: CASSVAYPGQENTEAFF. The CDR3 region has the DNA TGTGCCAGCAGCGTAGCATATCCGGGACAGGAGAACACTGAAGCTTTCTTT. This chain joins TRBV9 and TRBJ1-1; 8 bases line up with TRBD1. CDR1 and CDR2 from the germline V gene are SGDLS and YYNGEE. The J segment lost 1 base and the V segment lost 0 bases, leaving 8 bases of the junction unmatched. This CDR3 spans 17 amino acids.

V usage is TRBV5-1 and J usage is TRBJ1-3; possibly TRBD1 for D (5 bases). The CDR3 has 15 residues. The V end was cut by 5 bases, the J end by 0 bases, with 12 bases between. Looked up from germline, CDR1 is SGHRS and CDR2 is YFSETQ. The CDR3 protein is CASRVTATSGNTIYF. The CDR3 DNA is TGCGCCAGCAGAGTGACAGCTACCTCTGGAAACACCATATATTTT.

The V and J genes are TRBV30 and TRBJ1-3, with D uncertain. CDR1 GTSNPN and CDR2 SVGIG come from the germline V gene (reference sequence). The V and J ends lost 2 bases and 0 bases respectively, with 11 bases between them. There are 15 residues in the CDR3. The CDR3 region has the DNA TGTGCCTGGAGTACGAGCTCATCCTCTGGAAACACCATATATTTT. Encoded protein: CAWSTSSSSGNTIYF.

The genes are TRBV19 and TRBJ2-3; 8 nucleotides align to TRBD1. The CDR3 spans 17 residues. The J segment lost 2 bases and the V segment lost 4 bases, leaving 11 bases of the junction unmatched. Germline V gives CDR1 LNHDA, CDR2 SQIVND (reference sequence). CDR3 sequence: CASSRGQAEPYTDTQYF. CDR3 sequence (DNA): TGTGCCAGTAGTAGGGGACAGGCGGAACCGTACACAGATACGCAGTATTTT.

The chain employs TRBV2 and TRBJ1-3; D gene ambiguous. Germline CDR1 is SNHLY and CDR2 is FYNNEI. This CDR3 is built from 14 residues. Trimming took 11 bases from V and 0 from J, leaving 14 bases between them. This CDR3 reads CAALDGNSGNTIYF. The CDR3 DNA reads as TGTGCCGCCTTAGACGGGAACTCTGGAAACACCATATATTTT.

The chain is built from TRBV12-5 and TRBJ2-3, with unresolved D. V was shortened by 3 bases and J by 2 bases, with 9 bases between the two germline ends. Germline CDR1 is LGHNT and CDR2 is FRNRAP. The CDR3 length is 14 residues. The CDR3 nucleotides read TGTGCTAGTGGTTTAAACAGTCCCACAGATACGCAGTATTTT. Encoded protein: CASGLNSPTDTQYF.

This rearrangement joins TRBV6-5 to TRBJ2-3, with D possibly matching TRBD1 (6 bases). V gave up 0 bases and J gave up 4 bases, with 14 bases separating them. Germline V gene lookup returns CDR1 MNHEY and CDR2 SVGAGI. The CDR3 sequence is 16 residues long. The CDR3 sequence is CASSYSTRQGPDTQYF. The DNA of the CDR3 is TGTGCCAGCAGTTACTCTACCCGGCAGGGGCCAGATACGCAGTATTTT.

The chain links TRBV28 to TRBJ2-7; 9 positions match TRBD2. Germline lookup yields CDR1 MDHEN and CDR2 SYDVKM. The V and J ends lost 6 bases and 0 bases, in that order; junction bases with no gene match: 3. The CDR3 totals 14 residues. The CDR3 loop reads CASSLSGSSYEQYF. The CDR3, as DNA: TGTGCCAGCAGCCTTAGCGGGAGCTCCTACGAGCAGTACTTC.

The rearrangement uses TRBV2 and TRBJ2-7; D call uncertain. Germline loops: CDR1 SNHLY, CDR2 FYNNEI. The V end lost 5 bases, the J end lost 1 base, and 12 bases lay between the germline ends. This CDR3 contains 14 residues. This chain's CDR3 is CASSPRHKSYEQYF. The DNA for the CDR3 is TGTGCCAGCAGTCCGAGACACAAATCCTACGAGCAGTACTTC.

This clone was seen once. V gene TRBV5-1 combines with J gene TRBJ2-3; 8 nucleotides line up with TRBD2. CDR3 length: 15 residues. Germline-derived CDR1 and CDR2 are SGHRS and YFSETQ. Unmatched junction bases numbered 7, after V lost 4 bases and J lost 3 bases. The CDR3 DNA reads TGCGCCAGCAGCCCAAAGCGGGGGACTACAGATACGCAGTATTTT. This gives the protein CASSPKRGTTDTQYF.